This T cell receptor (beta chain) was found in a study of identical twins. General observations from the study: High-abundance cord blood beta clonotypes had fewer insertions; memory repertoires showed none.

MiXCR, applied by TCRdb to the 5' RACE reads, yields one record per CDR3 protein. This table holds 350,000 to 600,000 distinct CDR3 sequences, more than 13% found once. V lost 4 bases, J lost 0 bases, and 3 bases stayed unmatched. In germline, CDR1 is MNHEY, CDR2 SVGEGT. CDR3 length: 15 amino acids. With regard to this clonotype: The antigen is unknown.

These same records also appear under a second study, on yellow fever vaccine responses in identical twins.

This receptor was obtained from a woman aged 18-29 years in good health. Sequencing used CD4+ T cells sorted from blood. The chain is built from TRBV6-2 or TRBV6-3 and TRBJ1-1; 9 bases are a match to TRBD1. CDR3 amino acids: CASSSWDRVNTEAFF. The CDR3 coding sequence is TGTGCCAGCAGTTCTTGGGACAGGGTGAACACTGAAGCTTTCTTT.